This TCR beta chain was found in a study of blood T cell repertoires in COVID-19. The wider study: Sources were T cells, B-cell-depleted T cells, or PBMCs; the material itself was cDNA or gDNA.

Original data processing: Nucleated cell counts were estimated from reference gene primer amplification. The table came from immunoSEQ multiplex PCR; TCRdb's copy has only in-frame clones and leaves some out. The V and J calls and the clone size are those of that table, but D and trimming were determined from the DNA. The data hold fewer than 250,000 clones, with 83% observed a single time. Individuals drawn from around 25 US areas were roughly 18 to 95 years old. Those designated as exposed participants met a COVID-19 case within 2 weeks before study entry. V lost 1 base and J 1 base, leaving 11 bases between the germline ends. The CDR3 has 15 residues. Germline V gives CDR1 SGHVS, CDR2 FQNEAQ.

This TCR derives from a woman between 40 and 50 years old who had been exposed to COVID-19. The V and J genes are TRBV7-8 and TRBJ2-7; D perhaps matches TRBD2 (7 bases). The specimen was PBMCs or T cells enriched from blood (not recorded which). CDR3 sequence: CASSLDGGASYEQYF. The CDR3 nucleotides are TGTGCCAGCAGCTTAGATGGGGGGGCGTCCTACGAGCAGTACTTC.